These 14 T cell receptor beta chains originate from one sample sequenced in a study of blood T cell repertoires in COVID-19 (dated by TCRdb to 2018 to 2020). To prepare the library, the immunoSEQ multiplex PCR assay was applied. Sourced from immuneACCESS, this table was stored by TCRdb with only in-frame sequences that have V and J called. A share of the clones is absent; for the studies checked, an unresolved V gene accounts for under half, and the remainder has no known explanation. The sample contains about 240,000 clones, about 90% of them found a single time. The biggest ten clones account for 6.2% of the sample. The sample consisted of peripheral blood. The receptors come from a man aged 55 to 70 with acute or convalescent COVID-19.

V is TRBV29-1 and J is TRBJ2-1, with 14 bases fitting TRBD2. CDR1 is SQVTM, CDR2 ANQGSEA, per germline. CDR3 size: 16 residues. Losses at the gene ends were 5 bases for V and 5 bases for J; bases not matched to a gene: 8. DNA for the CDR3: TGCAGCGTTTCGACTAGCGGGAGGGTTATAGACAATGAGCAGTTCTTC. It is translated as CSVSTSGRVIDNEQFF.

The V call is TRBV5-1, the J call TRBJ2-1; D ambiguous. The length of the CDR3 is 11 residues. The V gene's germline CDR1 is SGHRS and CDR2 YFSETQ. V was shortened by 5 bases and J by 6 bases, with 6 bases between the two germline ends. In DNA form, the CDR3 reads TGCGCCAGCAGTCCCGGCAATGAGCAGTTCTTC. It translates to CASSPGNEQFF.

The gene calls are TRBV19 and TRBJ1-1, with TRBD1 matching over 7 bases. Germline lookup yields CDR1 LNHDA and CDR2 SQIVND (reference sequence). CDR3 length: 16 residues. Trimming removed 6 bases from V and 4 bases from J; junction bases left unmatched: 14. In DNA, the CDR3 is TGTGCCAGTAGCCGGGACAGTTCGTCTTGGGGCACTGAAGCTTTCTTT. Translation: CASSRDSSSWGTEAFF. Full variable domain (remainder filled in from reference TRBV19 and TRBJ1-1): DGGITQSPKYLFRKEGQNVTLSCEQNLNHDAMYWYRQDPGQGLRLIYYSQIVNDFQKGDIAEGYSVSREKKESFPLTVTSAQKNPTAFYLCASSRDSSSWGTEAFFGQGTRLTVV.

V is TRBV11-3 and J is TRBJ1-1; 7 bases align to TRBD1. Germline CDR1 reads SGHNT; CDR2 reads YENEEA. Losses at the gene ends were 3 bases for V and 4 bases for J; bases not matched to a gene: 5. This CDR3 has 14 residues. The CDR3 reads CASSFTDRATEAFF. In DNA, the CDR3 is TGTGCCAGCAGCTTTACCGACAGGGCCACTGAAGCTTTCTTT.

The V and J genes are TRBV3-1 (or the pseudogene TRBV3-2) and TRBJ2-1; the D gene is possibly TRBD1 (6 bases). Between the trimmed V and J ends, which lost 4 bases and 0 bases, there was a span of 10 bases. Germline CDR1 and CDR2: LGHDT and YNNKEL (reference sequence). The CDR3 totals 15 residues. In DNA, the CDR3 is TGTGCCAGCAGCCCGGCCAGGGGCTCCTACAATGAGCAGTTCTTC. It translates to CASSPARGSYNEQFF.

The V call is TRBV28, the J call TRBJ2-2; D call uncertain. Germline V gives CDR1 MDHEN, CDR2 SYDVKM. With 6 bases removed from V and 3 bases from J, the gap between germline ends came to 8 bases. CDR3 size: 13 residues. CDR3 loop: CASRRLDTGELFF. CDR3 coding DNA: TGTGCCAGCAGGAGATTGGACACCGGGGAGCTGTTTTTT.

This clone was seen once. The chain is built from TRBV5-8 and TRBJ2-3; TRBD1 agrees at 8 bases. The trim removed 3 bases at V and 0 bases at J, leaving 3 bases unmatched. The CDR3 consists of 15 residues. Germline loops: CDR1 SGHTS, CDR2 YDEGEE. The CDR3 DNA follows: TGTGCCAGCAGCTACGACAGGGGTAGCACAGATACGCAGTATTTT. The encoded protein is CASSYDRGSTDTQYF.

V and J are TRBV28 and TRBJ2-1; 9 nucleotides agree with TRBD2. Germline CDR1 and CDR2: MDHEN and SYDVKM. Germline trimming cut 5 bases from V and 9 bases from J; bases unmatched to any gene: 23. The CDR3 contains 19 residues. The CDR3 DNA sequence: TGTGCCAGCAGTACCACTCTAGCGGGGAGGTGGGAGAATAGTGTTGAGCAGTTCTTC. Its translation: CASSTTLAGRWENSVEQFF.

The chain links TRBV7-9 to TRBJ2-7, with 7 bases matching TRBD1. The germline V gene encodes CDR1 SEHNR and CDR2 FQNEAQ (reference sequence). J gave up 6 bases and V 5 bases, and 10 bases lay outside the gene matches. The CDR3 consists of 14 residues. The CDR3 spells CASSGDSLSGEQYF. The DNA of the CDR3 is TGTGCCAGCAGCGGGGACAGTTTATCCGGCGAGCAGTACTTC. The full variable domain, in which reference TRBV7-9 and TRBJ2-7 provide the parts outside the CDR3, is DTGVSQNPRHKITKRGQNVTFRCDPISEHNRLYWYRQTLGQGPEFLTYFQNEAQLEKSRLLSDRFSAERPKGSFSTLEIQRTEQGDSAMYLCASSGDSLSGEQYFGPGTRLTVT.

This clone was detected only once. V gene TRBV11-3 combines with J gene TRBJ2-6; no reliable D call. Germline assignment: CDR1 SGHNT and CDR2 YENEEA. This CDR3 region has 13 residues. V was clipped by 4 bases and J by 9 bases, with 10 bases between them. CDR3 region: CASSSRLSNVLTF. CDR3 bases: TGTGCCAGCAGCTCCCGATTGAGCAACGTCCTGACTTTC.

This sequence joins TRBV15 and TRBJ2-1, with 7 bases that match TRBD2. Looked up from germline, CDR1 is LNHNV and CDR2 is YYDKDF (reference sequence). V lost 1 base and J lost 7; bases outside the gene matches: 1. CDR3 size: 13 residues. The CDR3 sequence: CATSRGLANEQFF. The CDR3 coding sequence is TGTGCCACCAGCAGAGGACTAGCAAATGAGCAGTTCTTC.

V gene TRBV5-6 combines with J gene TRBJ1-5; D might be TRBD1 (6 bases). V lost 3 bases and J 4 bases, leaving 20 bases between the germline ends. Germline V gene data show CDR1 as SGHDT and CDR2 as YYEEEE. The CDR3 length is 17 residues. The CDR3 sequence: CASSSTLQGRGNQPQHF. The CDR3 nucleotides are TGTGCCAGCAGCTCGACGTTACAGGGAAGGGGGAATCAGCCCCAGCATTTT.

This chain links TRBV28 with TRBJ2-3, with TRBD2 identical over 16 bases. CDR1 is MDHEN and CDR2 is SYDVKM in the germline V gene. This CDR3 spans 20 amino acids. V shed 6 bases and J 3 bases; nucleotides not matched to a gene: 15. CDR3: CASRIEGLAGGPVLTDTQYF. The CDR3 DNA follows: TGTGCCAGCAGAATTGAGGGACTAGCGGGAGGGCCGGTATTGACAGATACGCAGTATTTT.

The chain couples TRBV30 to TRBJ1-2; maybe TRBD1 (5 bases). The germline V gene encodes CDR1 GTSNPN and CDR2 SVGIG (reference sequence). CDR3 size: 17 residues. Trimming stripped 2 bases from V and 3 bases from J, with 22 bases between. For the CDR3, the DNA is TGTGCCTGGAGTCCCTCGGCATACGATACGGGGGACTATGGCTACACCTTC. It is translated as CAWSPSAYDTGDYGYTF.